This entry is about one TCR beta chain. No antigen is known for it. Profiling relied on immunoSEQ multiplex PCR, and the TCRdb table lists in-frame clones only, not all of them. Among 90,000 to 130,000 clones, approximately 86% were seen once, and the ten largest hold over 3%. This sample was included in a study of T cell responses to AZD1222 COVID-19 vaccine. Study context: Second-dose groups at about 4 or about 12 weeks were pooled.

Findings of the study overall: Repertoire samples came only from after the peak T cell response. The CD4 TCRs associated with vaccination extended across spike and predominated at 160-218 and 743-854.

Trimming left V 4 bases short and J 4 bases short, with 11 bases between. This CDR3 is 14 amino acids long. Germline loops: CDR1 SGHAT, CDR2 FQNNGV. The chain joins TRBV11-2 to TRBJ1-5; D may be TRBD1 (5 bases). This TCR came from an adult in good health. The input for sequencing was peripheral blood, taken on day 0 of AZD1222 vaccination. The DNA of the CDR3 is TGTGCCAGCAGCTCGGACACCATTAATCAGCCCCAGCATTTT. Translating it yields CASSSDTINQPQHF. The full variable domain, rest sourced from reference TRBV11-2 and TRBJ1-5, is EAGVAQSPRYKIIEKRQSVAFWCNPISGHATLYWYQQILGQGPKLLIQFQNNGVVDDSQLPKDRFSAERLKGVDSTLKIQPAKLEDSAVYLCASSSDTINQPQHFGDGTRLSIL.